These 21 T cell receptor beta chains share one sample of origin, sequenced in a study of T cell responses to AZD1222 COVID-19 vaccine. TCRdb's table, derived via immunoSEQ multiplex PCR, lists solely in-frame clones and lacks some. The table records about 110,000 clones, 70% to 90% of them present only once. Sequenced material: peripheral blood, taken on day 0 of AZD1222 vaccination. Receptors were obtained from an adult in good health.

The rearrangement links TRBV9 to TRBJ2-5; possibly TRBD1 or TRBD2 for D (5 bases each). The CDR3 spans 16 residues. Germline-derived CDR1 and CDR2 are SGDLS and YYNGEE. V lost 0 bases and J 1 base, leaving 13 bases between the germline ends. The CDR3 bases are TGTGCCAGCAGCGTAGAGGAAGGGGAGTTCCAAGAGACCCAGTACTTC. Residues: CASSVEEGEFQETQYF.

The chain uses TRBV6-1 and TRBJ1-2, with D hard to call. V shed 2 bases and J shed 5 bases, with 9 bases lying between them. The CDR3 sequence is 13 residues long. CDR1 and CDR2 (germline): MNHNS, SASEGT. CDR3 region: CASSEFASYGYTF. The CDR3 DNA reads as TGTGCCAGCAGTGAATTCGCAAGTTATGGCTACACCTTC.

The chain has TRBV27 and TRBJ1-5; TRBD1 agrees at 9 bases. In germline, CDR1 is MNHEY, CDR2 SMNVEV (reference sequence). The CDR3 spans 18 residues. J gave up 6 bases and V 4 bases, and 16 bases lay outside the gene matches. The CDR3 nucleotides are TGTGCCAGCAGTTCCCGGTCATGGGGGGACAGGGTTGGTCAGCCCCAGCATTTT. This encodes CASSSRSWGDRVGQPQHF.

V usage is TRBV10-2 and J usage is TRBJ1-1, with a tentative D call TRBD1 (5 bases). In germline, CDR1 is WSHSY, CDR2 SAAADI. This CDR3 region has 13 residues. Trimming left V 6 bases short and J 1 base short, with 9 bases between. CDR3 in DNA: TGCGCCAGCAGGGTACAGGAGAACACTGAAGCTTTCTTT. This sequence encodes CASRVQENTEAFF.

The chain is built from TRBV29-1 and TRBJ2-1; the match to TRBD1 covers 11 bases. Trimming took 8 bases from V and 7 from J; bases not matched to a gene: 10. This CDR3 has 14 residues. Germline V lookup: CDR1 SQVTM, CDR2 ANQGSEA. Here the CDR3 DNA reads TGCAGCTTGGGGGACAGGGGGACTAAAAATGAGCAGTTCTTC. This encodes CSLGDRGTKNEQFF.

In DNA, the CDR3 is TGCAGCGTTGCCCCCAACGACTATGGCTACACCTTC. As protein: CSVAPNDYGYTF. The chain uses TRBV29-1 and TRBJ1-2; the D is unclear. The CDR3 sequence is 12 residues long. V lost 4 bases and J 3 bases, leaving 9 bases between the germline ends. Germline values: CDR1 SQVTM, CDR2 ANQGSEA.

V gene TRBV6-5 combines with J gene TRBJ1-5, with 8 bases lining up with TRBD1. V lost 5 bases to trimming and J lost 9 bases; unmatched junction nucleotides: 12. Looked up from germline, CDR1 is MNHEY and CDR2 is SVGAGI. This CDR3 has 15 amino acids. This CDR3 is CASSLDGQGYSPQHF. CDR3 coding DNA: TGTGCCAGCAGTCTAGACGGACAGGGTTATTCGCCCCAGCATTTT.

The V call is TRBV6-5, the J call TRBJ2-5; weak D call: TRBD1 (6 bases). This CDR3 has 12 residues. Looked up from germline, CDR1 is MNHEY and CDR2 is SVGAGI. Between the trimmed V and J ends, which lost 8 bases and 5 bases, there was a span of 12 bases. The CDR3 loop is CASLDSWETQYF. The CDR3, as DNA: TGTGCCAGCTTGGACAGCTGGGAGACCCAGTACTTC.

This chain uses TRBV5-6 with TRBJ1-5; D remains ambiguous. V shed 4 bases and J shed 2 bases, with 7 bases lying between them. The germline CDR1 and CDR2 sequences are SGHDT and YYEEEE. The length of the CDR3 is 13 residues. The CDR3 is CASSLMGNQPQHF. CDR3 in DNA: TGTGCCAGCAGCCTTATGGGCAATCAGCCCCAGCATTTT.

This sequence joins TRBV20-1 and TRBJ2-7, with 9 bases fitting TRBD1. CDR1 and CDR2 from the germline V gene are DFQATT and SNEGSKA (reference sequence). The CDR3 extends over 11 amino acids. V was clipped by 7 bases and J by 9 bases; unmatched bases: 7. CDR3 nucleotides: TGCAGTGGGGGACAGGGTACGCGGCAGTACTTC. Amino acid sequence: CSGGQGTRQYF.

This clone was seen a handful of times. V is TRBV18 and J is TRBJ1-4; 9 nucleotides line up with TRBD1. Germline V gives CDR1 KGHSH, CDR2 LQKENI. The CDR3 runs 13 residues. V shed 4 bases, J shed 7 bases, and the junction held 1 base outside the gene matches. Here the CDR3 DNA reads TGTGCCAGCTCACAGGGACAGGGTGAAAAACTGTTTTTT. It translates to CASSQGQGEKLFF.

A single count supports this clone. The V call is TRBV12-3 or TRBV12-4, the J call TRBJ1-1; D is undetermined. CDR3 length: 12 residues. V was shortened by 1 base and J by 6 bases, with 6 bases between the two germline ends. CDR3 sequence: CASSLGAAEAFF. In nucleotides, the CDR3 is TGTGCCAGCAGTTTAGGGGCGGCTGAAGCTTTCTTT.

This clone showed up just a few times. The gene calls are TRBV11-1 and TRBJ2-1, with D maybe TRBD2 (6 bases). Germline CDR1 reads SGHAT; CDR2 reads FQDESV (reference sequence). The CDR3 is made up of 16 amino acids. The ends were cut back, 3 bases at V and 3 bases at J, with 15 bases in the middle. For the CDR3, the DNA is TGTGCCAGCAGCTTTACGGGACTTGGGGACTACAATGAGCAGTTCTTC. Protein product: CASSFTGLGDYNEQFF.

This chain links TRBV7-2 with TRBJ1-4; D uncertain. Trimming left V 3 bases short and J 4 bases short, with 12 bases between. This CDR3 contains 15 residues. Per the germline V gene, CDR1 is SGHTA and CDR2 is FQGNSA. The CDR3 nucleotides read TGTGCCAGCAGCTTGTCCAGCAGCCGTAATGAAAAACTGTTTTTT. Protein product: CASSLSSSRNEKLFF. The variable domain in full, with the rest retrieved from reference TRBV7-2 and TRBJ1-4, is GAGVSQSPSNKVTEKGKDVELRCDPISGHTALYWYRQSLGQGLEFLIYFQGNSAPDKSGLPSDRFSAERTGGSVSTLTIQRTQQEDSAVYLCASSLSSSRNEKLFFGSGTQLSVL.

This clone was recorded once. The chain couples TRBV27 to TRBJ2-2; D not certain. Per germline, CDR1 MNHEY and CDR2 SMNVEV (reference sequence). The CDR3 is 13 amino acids. V gave up 4 bases and J gave up 0 bases, with 3 bases separating them. This CDR3 reads CASSSTNTGELFF. CDR3 nucleotide sequence: TGTGCCAGCAGTTCCACGAACACCGGGGAGCTGTTTTTT.

This chain links TRBV6-5 with TRBJ1-5; no clear D. CDR3 size: 15 residues. The V gene lost 6 bases and the J gene lost 0 bases, with 12 bases spanning the gap. Germline loops: CDR1 MNHEY, CDR2 SVGAGI. CDR3: CASSAPSDSNQPQHF. Here the CDR3 DNA reads TGTGCCAGCAGCGCGCCATCAGATAGCAATCAGCCCCAGCATTTT.

V gene TRBV5-1 combines with J gene TRBJ2-2, with 8 bases fitting TRBD1. Germline V CDR1 and CDR2: SGHRS, YFSETQ. There are 15 residues in the CDR3. With V trimmed by 0 bases and J by 7 bases, 5 bases remained unmatched. CDR3 residues: CASSLEGQGIGELFF. CDR3 sequence (DNA): TGCGCCAGCAGCTTGGAAGGACAGGGTATCGGGGAGCTGTTTTTT.

The sample holds a few counts of this clone. This rearrangement joins TRBV11-2 to TRBJ1-5; 9 bases line up with TRBD1. The germline V gene encodes CDR1 SGHAT and CDR2 FQNNGV. Trimming at V came to 5 bases and at J to 2 bases, leaving 13 bases not matched to a gene. CDR3 size: 18 residues. CDR3 residues: CASSHSLTGGSGNQPQHF. The CDR3 DNA sequence: TGTGCCAGCAGCCATAGCTTGACAGGGGGAAGCGGCAATCAGCCCCAGCATTTT. The full variable domain, completed using reference TRBV11-2 and TRBJ1-5, is EAGVAQSPRYKIIEKRQSVAFWCNPISGHATLYWYQQILGQGPKLLIQFQNNGVVDDSQLPKDRFSAERLKGVDSTLKIQPAKLEDSAVYLCASSHSLTGGSGNQPQHFGDGTRLSIL.

The CDR3 sequence: CASITGGTEKLFF. CDR3 sequence (DNA): TGTGCCAGCATTACGGGGGGGACTGAAAAACTGTTTTTT. The chain recombines TRBV7-9 with TRBJ1-4, with D maybe TRBD1 (5 bases). Germline V gene lookup returns CDR1 SEHNR and CDR2 FQNEAQ (reference sequence). V lost 7 bases and J 7 bases, leaving 13 bases between the germline ends. This CDR3 region has 13 residues.

This clone came up once. This chain connects TRBV5-1 to TRBJ2-3; 10 positions match TRBD1. The CDR3 consists of 16 residues. Germline CDR1 is SGHRS and CDR2 is YFSETQ. With V trimmed by 4 bases and J by 5 bases, 10 bases remained unmatched. CDR3 sequence reads: CASSPRTGGTVDTQYF. The CDR3, as DNA: TGCGCCAGCAGCCCCAGGACAGGGGGGACGGTAGATACGCAGTATTTT.

This chain joins TRBV9 and TRBJ2-7; 11 bases line up with TRBD2. CDR1 and CDR2 (germline): SGDLS, YYNGEE. V shed 0 bases, J shed 6 bases, and the junction held 8 bases outside the gene matches. CDR3 length: 16 residues. The CDR3 DNA follows: TGTGCCAGCAGCGTAGTGGCTAGCGGGGGGACGGGCGAGCAGTACTTC. Protein product: CASSVVASGGTGEQYF.